These 3 T cell receptor beta chains came from one sample sequenced in a study of CD8 T cells in Susac syndrome. Random hexamers were used to reverse transcribe roughly 0.45 to 1 ug of RNA. TCRdb recomputed calls from the immunoSEQ multiplex PCR reads with MiXCR, one row per CDR3 protein. The sample includes roughly 200,000 distinct CDR3 sequences, 85% to 95% of them seen just once. The sequenced material came from CD4+ T cells from PBMCs. Receptors were obtained from a human donor in good health.

This chain joins TRBV5-4 and TRBJ2-3, with D perhaps TRBD2 (5 bases). Germline CDR1 SGHNT, CDR2 YYREEE (reference sequence). V was cut by 4 bases and J by 6 bases, with 9 bases left in between. The CDR3 contains 12 residues. This CDR3 reads CASSLDWDTQYF. CDR3 DNA: TGTGCCAGCAGCCTGGACTGGGATACGCAGTATTTT.

V gene TRBV5-1 combines with J gene TRBJ2-2; D is perhaps TRBD1 or TRBD2 (5 bases each). The ends were cut back, 4 bases at V and 0 bases at J, with 13 bases in the middle. CDR3 length: 16 residues. Germline loops: CDR1 SGHRS, CDR2 YFSETQ. The DNA of the CDR3 is TGCGCCAGCAGCACCGGGACGATCGCGAACACCGGGGAGCTGTTTTTT. Translating gives CASSTGTIANTGELFF.

This clonotype was detected a few times. This chain joins TRBV27 and TRBJ2-7, with TRBD1 matching over 9 bases. Germline CDR1 reads MNHEY; CDR2 reads SMNVEV (reference sequence). The CDR3 sequence is 14 residues long. V shed 5 bases, J shed 3 bases, and the junction held 5 bases outside the gene matches. CDR3 loop: CASSLGTGIYEQYV. CDR3 in DNA: TGTGCCAGCAGTCTGGGGACAGGGATCTACGAGCAGTACGTC.